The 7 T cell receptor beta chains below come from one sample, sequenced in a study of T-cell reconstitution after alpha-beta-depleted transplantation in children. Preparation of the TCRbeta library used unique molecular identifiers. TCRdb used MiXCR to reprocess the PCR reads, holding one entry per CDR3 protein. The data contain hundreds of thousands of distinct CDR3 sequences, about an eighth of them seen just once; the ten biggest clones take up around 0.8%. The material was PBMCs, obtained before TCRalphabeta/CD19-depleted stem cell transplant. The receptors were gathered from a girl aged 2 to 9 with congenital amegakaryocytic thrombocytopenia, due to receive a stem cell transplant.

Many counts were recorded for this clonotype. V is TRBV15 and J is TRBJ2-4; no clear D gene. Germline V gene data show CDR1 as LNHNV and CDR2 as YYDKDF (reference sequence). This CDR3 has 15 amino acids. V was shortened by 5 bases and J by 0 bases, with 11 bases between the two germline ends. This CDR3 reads CATSHTALAKNIQYF. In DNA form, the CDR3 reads TGTGCCACCAGCCATACAGCCCTAGCCAAAAACATTCAGTACTTC.

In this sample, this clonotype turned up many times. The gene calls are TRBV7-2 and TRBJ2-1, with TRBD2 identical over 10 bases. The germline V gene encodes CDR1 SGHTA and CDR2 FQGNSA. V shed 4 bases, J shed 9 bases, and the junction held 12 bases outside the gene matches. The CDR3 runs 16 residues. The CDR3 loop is CASSSPAGGPFSEQFF. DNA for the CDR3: TGTGCCAGCAGCTCCCCAGCGGGAGGGCCTTTTAGTGAGCAGTTCTTC. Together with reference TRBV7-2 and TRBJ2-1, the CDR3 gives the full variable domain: GAGVSQSPSNKVTEKGKDVELRCDPISGHTALYWYRQSLGQGLEFLIYFQGNSAPDKSGLPSDRFSAERTGGSVSTLTIQRTQQEDSAVYLCASSSPAGGPFSEQFFGPGTRLTVL.

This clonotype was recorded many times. CDR3 nucleotide sequence: TGCGCCTGGTATAGCGGGAGAGCTTCCTACGAGCAGTACTTC. Translation gives CAWYSGRASYEQYF. The chain couples TRBV5-1 to TRBJ2-7; 9 nucleotides align to TRBD2. Germline CDR1 SGHRS, CDR2 YFSETQ. V dropped 10 bases and J dropped 1; count of bases not matched to a gene: 9. The CDR3 has 14 residues.

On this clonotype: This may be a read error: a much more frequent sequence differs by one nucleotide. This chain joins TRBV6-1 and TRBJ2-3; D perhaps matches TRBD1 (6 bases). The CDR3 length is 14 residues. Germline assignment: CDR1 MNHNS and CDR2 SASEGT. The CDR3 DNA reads TGTGCCAGCAGTGACTACAGGGCCACAGATACGCATTATTTT. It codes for CASSDYRATDTHYF.

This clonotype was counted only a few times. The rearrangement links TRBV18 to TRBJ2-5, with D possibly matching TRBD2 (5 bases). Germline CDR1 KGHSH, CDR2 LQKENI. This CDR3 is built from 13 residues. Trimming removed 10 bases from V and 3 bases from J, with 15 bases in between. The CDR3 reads CATLRGREETQYF. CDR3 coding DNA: TGTGCCACCCTCCGAGGGAGAGAAGAGACCCAGTACTTC.

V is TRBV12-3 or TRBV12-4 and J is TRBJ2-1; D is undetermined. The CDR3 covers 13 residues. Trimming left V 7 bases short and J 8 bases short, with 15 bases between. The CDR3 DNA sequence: TGTGCCAGCACCGATAGGGCGGTAGATGAGCAGTTCTTC. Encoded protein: CASTDRAVDEQFF.

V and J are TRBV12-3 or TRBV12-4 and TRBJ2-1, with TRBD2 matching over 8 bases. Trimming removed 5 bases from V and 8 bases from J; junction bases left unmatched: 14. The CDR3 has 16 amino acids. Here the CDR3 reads CASSPGVIGRADEQFF. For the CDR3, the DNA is TGTGCCAGCAGTCCCGGGGTGATCGGGAGGGCCGATGAGCAGTTCTTC.